Following are 30 T cell receptor beta chains from one sample sequenced in a study of T-cell memory formation after mild COVID-19. MiXCR, run by TCRdb on the 5' RACE reads, gives a single entry per CDR3 protein. The sample yields about 420,000 distinct CDR3 sequences, less than 25% seen once. The sequenced sample was PBMCs or a T cell subset sorted from them (not recorded which). The receptors derive from an adult woman who had mild COVID-19 (a few samples of this study predate the infection). Cell type and time point are not known.

The rearrangement links TRBV7-3 to TRBJ2-1; 7 nucleotides match TRBD2. The germline V gene encodes CDR1 SGHTA and CDR2 FQGTGA. This CDR3 is 14 amino acids long. The J segment lost 5 bases and the V segment lost 1 base, leaving 2 bases of the junction unmatched. The CDR3 sequence is CASSLKAGDNEQFF. The CDR3 nucleotides are TGTGCCAGCAGCTTAAAGGCGGGGGACAATGAGCAGTTCTTC.

This clonotype has ten or more counts. The rearrangement uses TRBV12-3 or TRBV12-4 and TRBJ2-2; tentatively, D is TRBD2 (5 bases). This CDR3 is built from 13 residues. V lost 6 bases and J lost 4, with 9 bases in between. The CDR3 DNA sequence: TGTGCCAGCAGACCAACTAGCACCGGGGAGCTGTTTTTT. This codes for CASRPTSTGELFF.

With respect to this clonotype: One end of the junction fails to match germline, which may point to a read error. This chain links TRBV13 with TRBJ2-7, with TRBD2 identical over 10 bases. Germline CDR1 and CDR2: PRHDT and FYEKMQ (reference sequence). This CDR3 has 14 residues. The chain's CDR3 is CASSPQRGGGEHYF. DNA for the CDR3: TGTGCCAGCAGCCCGCAGCGGGGGGGTGGCGAGCATTACTTC.

The V gene is TRBV24-1, the J gene TRBJ2-1; a possible D gene is TRBD2 (5 bases). CDR3 length: 17 amino acids. Germline V gene data show CDR1 as KGHDR and CDR2 as SFDVKD. Between the trimmed V and J ends, which lost 4 bases and 0 bases, there was a span of 15 bases. The CDR3 loop reads CATSDFSSWGSYNEQFF. CDR3 DNA sequence: TGTGCCACCAGTGACTTTTCTAGCTGGGGCTCCTACAATGAGCAGTTCTTC.

This chain links TRBV27 with TRBJ2-1; the match to TRBD2 covers 8 bases. The CDR3 totals 15 residues. Germline V CDR1 and CDR2: MNHEY, SMNVEV (reference sequence). J was trimmed by 4 bases and V by 3 bases; bases with no gene match: 5. In DNA form, the CDR3 reads TGTGCCAGCAGTTTCGAGACTAGCGCTTACAATGAGCAGTTCTTC. The encoded protein is CASSFETSAYNEQFF.

The count of this clonotype is one. V and J are TRBV20-1 and TRBJ2-1; 9 nucleotides align to TRBD2. The CDR3 extends over 11 amino acids. Trimming took 7 bases from V and 5 from J; bases not matched to a gene: 0. CDR1 and CDR2 from the germline V gene are DFQATT and SNEGSKA (reference sequence). The CDR3 coding sequence is TGCAGTGTAGCGGGGGACAATGAGCAGTTCTTC. Its protein product is CSVAGDNEQFF.

The chain is built from TRBV6-6 and TRBJ2-1, with TRBD2 identical over 11 bases. The V gene's germline CDR1 is MNHNY and CDR2 SVGAGI (reference sequence). The CDR3 totals 15 residues. J was trimmed by 6 bases and V by 11 bases; bases with no gene match: 12. The CDR3 sequence is CAASWGSGGANEQFF. The CDR3 region has the DNA TGTGCCGCGAGTTGGGGTAGCGGGGGGGCCAATGAGCAGTTCTTC.

The V call is TRBV24-1, the J call TRBJ2-1, with D perhaps matching TRBD2 (5 bases). Germline lookup yields CDR1 KGHDR and CDR2 SFDVKD. V was trimmed by 4 bases and J by 8 bases, leaving 20 bases between them. The CDR3 has 16 residues. CDR3 in DNA: TGTGCCACCAGTGACAGATTAGAGAGGGCTACAGATGAGCAGTTCTTC. Translation: CATSDRLERATDEQFF.

This clonotype was seen more than once but under ten times. The gene calls are TRBV29-1 and TRBJ2-1; maybe TRBD1 (6 bases). V dropped 3 bases and J dropped 5 bases, with 14 bases sitting between them. CDR3 size: 14 residues. In germline, CDR1 is SQVTM, CDR2 ANQGSEA. The CDR3 reads CSVDGQRSHNEQFF. CDR3 DNA: TGCAGCGTTGATGGACAGAGAAGTCACAATGAGCAGTTCTTC.

This clonotype was seen a handful of times. V and J are TRBV3-2 and TRBJ2-1; TRBD1, as called in the table, went unchecked against the DNA. TRBV3-2 is flagged as a pseudogene. The CDR3 is 14 amino acids. The CDR3 DNA is TGTGCCAGCAGCCAAGTTAGGGGGAACAATGAGCAGTTCTTC. Translating gives CASSQVRGNNEQFF.

V is TRBV5-5 and J is TRBJ2-3, with a tentative D call TRBD1 (6 bases). Trimming cost V 4 bases and J 0 bases, with 12 bases left between them. The CDR3 spans 15 residues. Germline loops: CDR1 SGHKS, CDR2 YYEKEE (reference sequence). The CDR3 loop is CASSHRDYSTDTQYF. Here the CDR3 DNA reads TGTGCCAGCAGCCACAGGGATTATAGCACAGATACGCAGTATTTT.

This clonotype was counted only a few times. The chain uses TRBV5-1 and TRBJ2-7; D is unresolved. The CDR3 is 15 residues long. Trimming cost V 0 bases and J 6 bases, with 16 bases left between them. Germline lookup yields CDR1 SGHRS and CDR2 YFSETQ. DNA of the CDR3: TGCGCCAGCAGCTTGGGGAACAGACGAGTCGCCGAGCAGTACTTC. Translation gives CASSLGNRRVAEQYF.

The V call is TRBV7-8, the J call TRBJ2-1, with TRBD2 matching 11 bases. V dropped 3 bases and J dropped 3; count of bases not matched to a gene: 4. CDR1 is SGHVS, CDR2 FQNEAQ, per germline. The CDR3 totals 16 residues. CDR3 sequence reads: CASSFRGTSGYNEQFF. Written as DNA, the CDR3 is TGTGCCAGCAGCTTCCGAGGGACTAGCGGCTACAATGAGCAGTTCTTC.

This clonotype appeared a few times. This chain connects TRBV20-1 to TRBJ1-2; possibly TRBD1 for D (6 bases). The CDR3 is made up of 14 amino acids. Trimming left V 3 bases short and J 3 bases short, with 14 bases between. CDR1 DFQATT and CDR2 SNEGSKA come from the germline V gene (reference sequence). CDR3 sequence (DNA): TGCAGTGCTAGCCCTACACAGGGAGACTATGGCTACACCTTC. Its protein product is CSASPTQGDYGYTF.

V is TRBV10-3 and J is TRBJ2-2, with 9 bases lining up with TRBD1. V gave up 7 bases and J gave up 4 bases; unmatched junction bases: 22. Germline V gives CDR1 ENHRY, CDR2 SYGVKD. The CDR3 runs 20 residues. CDR3 sequence (DNA): TGTGCCATCACCCGCCACTTTGGGACAGGGAGTAGTACATCCACCGGGGAGCTGTTTTTT. It specifies CAITRHFGTGSSTSTGELFF.

This clonotype was seen a few times. V gene TRBV30 combines with J gene TRBJ2-7; 9 bases fit TRBD2. CDR1 GTSNPN and CDR2 SVGIG come from the germline V gene (reference sequence). V dropped 1 base and J dropped 0; count of bases not matched to a gene: 7. The length of the CDR3 is 16 residues. The CDR3 here is CAWSAIRLAASYEQYF. As DNA, the CDR3 is TGTGCCTGGAGTGCTATAAGACTAGCGGCCTCCTACGAGCAGTACTTC.

The chain is built from TRBV27 and TRBJ2-7, with D uncertain. This CDR3 region has 13 residues. Trimming shortened V by 3 bases and J by 2 bases, and 8 bases separated the two germline ends. Germline values: CDR1 MNHEY, CDR2 SMNVEV (reference sequence). CDR3 nucleotide sequence: TGTGCCAGCAGTTTTAGCAGTACCTACGAGCAGTACTTC. Its translation: CASSFSSTYEQYF.

This sequence joins TRBV20-1 and TRBJ1-5, with D unclear. The CDR3 spans 14 residues. In germline, CDR1 is DFQATT, CDR2 SNEGSKA (reference sequence). Trimming cost V 3 bases and J 0 bases, with 9 bases left between them. The CDR3 region has the DNA TGCAGTGCTAGCCCCGCATATAGCAATCAGCCCCAGCATTTT. Translation gives CSASPAYSNQPQHF.

This chain connects TRBV7-9 to TRBJ2-7; 8 nucleotides align to TRBD1. Per the germline V gene, CDR1 is SEHNR and CDR2 is FQNEAQ (reference sequence). This CDR3 comprises 15 residues. J lost 5 bases, V lost 3 bases, and 9 bases had no gene match. CDR3 DNA: TGTGCCAGCAGCTTGTTGCCGACAGGGGTCGACGAGCAGTACTTC. This codes for CASSLLPTGVDEQYF.

V is TRBV10-3 and J is TRBJ1-1; no reliable D call. The CDR3 is made up of 14 amino acids. In germline, CDR1 is ENHRY, CDR2 SYGVKD. The ends were cut back, 0 bases at V and 4 bases at J, with 9 bases in the middle. The CDR3 protein is CAISESEGSTEAFF. The CDR3 DNA reads TGTGCCATCAGTGAGTCAGAGGGAAGCACTGAAGCTTTCTTT.

This rearrangement joins TRBV6-5 to TRBJ2-7, with TRBD1 matching over 7 bases. CDR1 is MNHEY, CDR2 SVGAGI, per germline. V shed 0 bases, J shed 5 bases, and the junction held 13 bases outside the gene matches. The CDR3 is made up of 17 amino acids. The CDR3 sequence is CASSYSERTDRVDEQYF. Here the CDR3 DNA reads TGTGCCAGCAGTTACTCGGAACGGACCGACAGGGTGGACGAGCAGTACTTC.

This rearrangement joins TRBV20-1 to TRBJ2-5; TRBD1 might be the D (6 bases). V lost 1 base to trimming and J lost 5 bases, with 14 bases between them. The germline CDR1 and CDR2 sequences are DFQATT and SNEGSKA (reference sequence). This CDR3 is built from 14 residues. DNA of the CDR3: TGCAGTGCTAGAGTACTTCAGGGGAAGGAGACCCAGTACTTC. This gives the protein CSARVLQGKETQYF.

This sequence joins TRBV27 and TRBJ2-7, with D tentatively TRBD1 (6 bases). Germline CDR1 reads MNHEY; CDR2 reads SMNVEV (reference sequence). The germline V and J ends were trimmed by 1 base and 7 bases, with 11 bases remaining between them. CDR3 length equals 13 residues. Here the CDR3 reads CASSLLQGREQYF. CDR3 nucleotide sequence: TGTGCCAGCAGTTTATTACAGGGCCGGGAGCAGTACTTC.

CDR3 loop: CAISESGDTIYF. Written as DNA, the CDR3 is TGTGCCATCAGTGAGTCGGGGGACACCATATATTTT. This rearrangement joins TRBV10-3 to TRBJ1-3, with D perhaps matching TRBD1 (5 bases). This CDR3 region has 12 residues. Trimming removed 0 bases from V and 8 bases from J, with 5 bases in between. Per the germline V gene, CDR1 is ENHRY and CDR2 is SYGVKD.

This clonotype was seen a handful of times. V gene TRBV5-1 combines with J gene TRBJ2-3; D assignment may be TRBD1 or TRBD2 (6 bases each). The CDR3 extends over 14 amino acids. Germline V gives CDR1 SGHRS, CDR2 YFSETQ. V was pared by 2 bases and J by 6 bases, with 13 bases between. The CDR3 loop is CASSFQGTGDTQYF. CDR3 DNA: TGCGCCAGCAGCTTCCAGGGGACTGGGGATACGCAGTATTTT.

The gene calls are TRBV5-1 and TRBJ2-6, with no clear D. With 2 bases removed from V and 0 bases from J, the gap between germline ends came to 9 bases. This CDR3 has 16 amino acids. In germline, CDR1 is SGHRS, CDR2 YFSETQ. The CDR3 DNA follows: TGCGCCAGCAGCTTCACGTCCGACTCTGGGGCCAACGTCCTGACTTTC. It translates to CASSFTSDSGANVLTF.

V and J are TRBV5-1 and TRBJ2-1, with 8 bases identical to TRBD2. With 0 bases clipped from V and 0 bases from J, the junction kept 2 bases outside the gene matches. The CDR3 length is 16 residues. Germline V gives CDR1 SGHRS, CDR2 YFSETQ. This chain's CDR3 is CASSLGLAGSYNEQFF. As DNA, the CDR3 is TGCGCCAGCAGCTTGGGGCTAGCGGGCTCCTACAATGAGCAGTTCTTC. The whole variable domain, remainder taken from reference TRBV5-1 and TRBJ2-1, is KAGVTQTPRYLIKTRGQQVTLSCSPISGHRSVSWYQQTPGQGLQFLFEYFSETQRNKGNFPGRFSGRQFSNSRSEMNVSTLELGDSALYLCASSLGLAGSYNEQFFGPGTRLTVL.

On this clonotype itself: Compared with germline, one end of the junction differs, possibly owing to a read error. The chain joins TRBV7-6 to TRBJ2-5, with 9 bases matching TRBD2. This CDR3 contains 15 residues. Germline lookup yields CDR1 SGHVS and CDR2 FNYEAQ. CDR3 coding DNA: TGTGCCAGCAGCCCCCAGCGGGGGGAAAAGGAGATCCAGTACTTC. This encodes CASSPQRGEKEIQYF.

This clonotype was recorded once. The rearrangement joins TRBV19 to TRBJ2-1, with TRBD2 matching 13 bases. The germline gives CDR1 LNHDA, CDR2 SQIVND (reference sequence). J lost 0 bases, V lost 5 bases, and 7 bases had no gene match. There are 18 residues in the CDR3. DNA for the CDR3: TGTGCCAGTAGTTTGGGACTAGCGGGAACGAGCTCCTACAATGAGCAGTTCTTC. This translates into CASSLGLAGTSSYNEQFF.

V and J are TRBV4-1 and TRBJ2-7; D is unresolved. This CDR3 is 15 amino acids long. Germline V gives CDR1 MGHRA, CDR2 YSYEKL. V was trimmed by 4 bases and J by 6 bases, leaving 19 bases between them. The CDR3 nucleotides are TGCGCCAGCAGCCCGCTTAGGATTGGAATGGCCGAGCAGTACTTC. Amino acid sequence: CASSPLRIGMAEQYF.